This T cell receptor beta chain emerged from a study of beta chain features in type 1 diabetes. Isolated RNA was reverse transcribed in full, so expressed TCRB transcripts were sequenced. Repertoires were generated with immunoSEQ multiplex PCR, while TCRdb's copy carries only in-frame clones and drops some. The repertoire consists of 310,000 or so clones, with less than 9.5% occurring once and the leading ten covering 0.44%. A few counts support this clone. Trimming took 1 base from V and 4 from J, leaving 5 bases between them. CDR3 length: 12 amino acids. CDR1 SGHAT and CDR2 FQNNGV come from the germline V gene.

The TCR originated in a woman aged 18-29 years in good health. The specimen sequenced was central memory CD4+ T cells from blood. The V gene is TRBV11-2, the J gene TRBJ2-7, with unresolved D. CDR3 region: CASSLAGYEQYF. CDR3 DNA: TGTGCCAGCAGCTTAGCTGGTTACGAGCAGTACTTC.